The present entry profiles one T cell receptor (beta chain) with its context. Its specificity is unknown. Germline loops: CDR1 MNHEY, CDR2 SVGEGT. The CDR3 is 16 residues long. Trimming shortened V by 2 bases and J by 0 bases, and 8 bases separated the two germline ends. These data belong to a study of T cell repertoires in cytomegalovirus infection. Study-wide results and caveats: Across the ex vivo response, the dominant clonotypes were HLA-C-restricted CMV-specific TCR beta clonotypes. Adding up the frequency of public TCR beta families identified people who carried CMV plus the relevant HLA.

TCRdb used MiXCR to reprocess the reads, holding one entry per CDR3 protein. The sample consists of about 530,000 distinct CDR3 sequences, more than 25% of them appearing once. This sequence was found in a human donor in good health (CMV status not recorded). Some clones in this sample may be carry-over from other donors' samples. The sequenced sample was PBMCs. This sequence joins TRBV6-2 or TRBV6-3 and TRBJ2-6; D is undetermined. As DNA, the CDR3 is TGTGCCAGCAGTTACGACGCCAGCTCTGGGGCCAACGTCCTGACTTTC. Residues: CASSYDASSGANVLTF.